This is a list of T cell receptor beta chains from one sample in a study of identical twins. TCRdb fed the 5' RACE reads into MiXCR, producing one record per CDR3 protein. There are nearly 250,000 distinct CDR3 sequences in the sample; about 7.3% occur only once, and roughly 3.7% lies in the top ten. This sample also appeared in a second study, on yellow fever vaccine responses in identical twins.

The sample consisted of memory (CD45RO+) T cells sorted from blood. These receptors were taken from a woman in her late teens or twenties in good health. Each CDR3 is given with its conserved first and last residue. The order of the fields is clone size, D gene, J gene, V gene, CDR3 protein, CDR3 DNA. A D gene is named only where the DNA matches it firmly. Not every row has a clone size; where given, it reads once, few, many or a size class.

few,-,TRBJ2-3,TRBV20-1,CSAQPPDVQMTDTQYF,TGCAGTGCTCAGCCCCCGGACGTGCAGATGACAGATACGCAGTATTTT
many,TRBD1,TRBJ2-3,TRBV5-5,CASSAGTGLDTQYF,TGTGCCAGCAGCGCCGGGACAGGGTTAGATACGCAGTATTTT
-,-,TRBJ2-3,TRBV7-8,CALSKGEGTDTQYF,TGTGCCTTATCCAAGGGGGAGGGCACAGATACGCAGTATTTT
many,-,TRBJ1-5,TRBV24-1,CATSGGPGKDPSNQPQHF,TGTGCCACCAGTGGAGGGCCTGGCAAGGACCCAAGCAATCAGCCCCAGCATTTT
many,TRBD1,TRBJ1-6,TRBV7-9,CASSFNRGWYNSPLHF,TGTGCCAGCAGCTTTAACAGGGGGTGGTATAATTCACCCCTCCACTTT
many,-,TRBJ1-6,TRBV27,CASSLLTGGESPLHF,TGTGCCAGCAGTTTATTGACGGGAGGGGAGTCACCCCTCCACTTT
-,-,TRBJ2-2,TRBV20-1,CSARDRDSGIGELFF,TGCAGTGCTAGAGATCGGGACTCAGGCATCGGGGAGCTGTTTTTT
many,-,TRBJ2-3,TRBV3-1,CASSQVHGANAVAF,TGTGCCAGCAGCCAAGTACACGGCGCGAACGCAGTGGCTTTT
many,-,TRBJ2-5,TRBV29-1,CSVDKGGRTETQYF,TGCAGCGTTGATAAGGGTGGGAGGACGGAGACCCAGTACTTC
few,-,TRBJ1-6,TRBV6-1,CASRDTPSSYNSPLHF,TGTGCCAGCCGAGACACCCCAAGCTCCTATAATTCACCCCTCCACTTT
-,TRBD1,TRBJ2-7,TRBV27,CASRRTGTGGEQYF,TGTGCCAGCAGACGAACCGGGACAGGGGGCGAGCAGTACTTC
many,-,TRBJ1-1,TRBV29-1,CSAQVSNTEAFF,TGCAGCGCCCAAGTTTCGAACACTGAAGCTTTCTTT
-,TRBD2,TRBJ2-7,TRBV10-3,CAIRKPGLAGGREEQYF,TGTGCCATCAGAAAACCGGGACTAGCGGGAGGGCGGGAAGAGCAGTACTTC
few,-,TRBJ1-5,TRBV5-1,CASSSAGGNQPQHF,TGCGCCAGCAGCTCCGCTGGTGGCAATCAGCCCCAGCATTTT
many,TRBD2,TRBJ2-4,TRBV7-8,CASSLGGSGRPAAKNIQYF,TGTGCCAGCAGCTTAGGTGGTAGCGGGAGGCCTGCAGCCAAAAACATTCAGTACTTC
-,-,TRBJ2-5,TRBV2,CASSEAARRETQYF,TGTGCCAGCAGTGAAGCCGCGAGACGGGAGACCCAGTACTTC
many,-,TRBJ1-2,TRBV12-3/TRBV12-4,CASSDKLHYGYTF,TGTGCCAGCAGCGACAAACTGCACTATGGCTACACCTTC
few,-,TRBJ2-1,TRBV6-1,CASTPSTGHNEQFF,TGTGCCAGCACCCCGAGTACAGGGCACAATGAGCAGTTCTTC
many,-,TRBJ2-2,TRBV10-3,CALGGTGNTGELFF,TGTGCCCTGGGAGGAACAGGGAACACCGGGGAGCTGTTTTTT
-,TRBD1,TRBJ1-6,TRBV20-1,CSARETGANSPLHF,TGCAGTGCTAGAGAGACAGGGGCTAATTCACCCCTCCACTTT
few,TRBD1,TRBJ2-2,TRBV7-2,CASRRGTGGNTGELFF,TGTGCCAGCAGGAGGGGGACAGGGGGTAACACCGGGGAGCTGTTTTTT
-,-,TRBJ2-3,TRBV20-1,CSATAATDTQYF,TGCAGTGCCACGGCAGCAACAGATACGCAGTATTTT
-,TRBD1,TRBJ1-6,TRBV7-8,CASSLDGDRVITYNSPLHF,TGTGCCAGCAGCTTAGATGGGGACAGGGTTATCACCTATAATTCACCCCTCCACTTT
few,-,TRBJ2-7,TRBV3-1,CASSPAGRPTYEQYF,TGTGCCAGCAGCCCTGCCGGGCGACCCACCTACGAGCAGTACTTC
few,TRBD2,TRBJ2-1,TRBV7-6,CASSLVGTSSHNEQFF,TGTGCCAGCAGCTTAGTAGGGACTAGCTCTCACAATGAGCAGTTCTTC
-,-,TRBJ1-6,TRBV10-1,CASSGGDTNSPLHF,TGCGCCAGCAGTGGCGGGGACACTAATTCACCCCTCCACTTT
few,-,TRBJ2-1,TRBV20-1,CSARPGPYNEQFF,TGCAGTGCTCGGCCAGGGCCCTACAATGAGCAGTTCTTC
once,-,TRBJ2-7,TRBV11-2,CASSLLALGVYEQYF,TGTGCCAGCAGCTTATTAGCCCTAGGGGTTTACGAGCAGTACTTC
many,-,TRBJ2-1,TRBV7-9,CASSPGPYNEQFF,TGTGCCAGCAGCCCCGGACCGTACAATGAGCAGTTCTTC
-,-,TRBJ1-5,TRBV6-6,CASSYSVVEPQHF,TGTGCCAGCAGTTACTCGGTGGTGGAACCCCAGCATTTT
-,-,TRBJ1-5,TRBV12-3/TRBV12-4,CASSFSSNQPQHF,TGTGCCAGCAGTTTTTCTAGCAATCAGCCCCAGCATTTT
many,-,TRBJ1-6,TRBV12-3/TRBV12-4,CASSPEGNSYNSPLHF,TGTGCCAGCAGCCCAGAGGGCAACTCCTATAATTCACCCCTCCACTTT
many,-,TRBJ1-2,TRBV12-3/TRBV12-4,CASSYGYTF,TGTGCCAGTTCTTATGGCTACACCTTC
-,-,TRBJ1-1,TRBV5-1,CASSLAHTNTEAFF,TGCGCCAGCAGCTTGGCACATACGAACACTGAAGCTTTCTTT
-,TRBD2,TRBJ2-4,TRBV20-1,CSAPRQAGGDIQYF,TGCAGTGCTCCGCGACAGGCGGGAGGGGACATTCAGTACTTC
many,TRBD1,TRBJ1-2,TRBV15,CATSRDRDRGLYGYTF,TGTGCCACCAGCAGAGATCGGGACAGGGGGCTGTATGGCTACACCTTC
-,TRBD2,TRBJ2-2,TRBV28,CASSPARASGRANTGELFF,TGTGCCAGCAGCCCTGCGAGGGCTAGCGGGAGAGCGAACACCGGGGAGCTGTTTTTT
-,-,TRBJ1-5,TRBV28,CASTRGYSNQPQHF,TGTGCCAGCACTAGGGGTTATAGCAATCAGCCCCAGCATTTT
-,-,TRBJ1-1,TRBV7-9,CASSLGRDWGNTEAFF,TGTGCCAGCAGCTTAGGTAGGGATTGGGGGAACACTGAAGCTTTCTTT
-,-,TRBJ2-7,TRBV3-1,CASSQAGTLYEQYF,TGTGCCAGCAGCCAAGCCGGCACCCTCTACGAGCAGTACTTC
-,-,TRBJ1-5,TRBV5-1,CASSPGSGERPQHF,TGCGCCAGCAGCCCCGGTTCGGGCGAAAGGCCCCAGCATTTT
few,-,TRBJ2-2,TRBV12-3/TRBV12-4,CASRPRGSNTGELFF,TGTGCCAGCAGGCCCCGGGGGAGCAACACCGGGGAGCTGTTTTTT
many,TRBD1,TRBJ2-6,TRBV10-3,CAISPPTGTGANVLTF,TGTGCCATCTCTCCGCCGACAGGGACTGGGGCCAACGTCCTGACTTTC
few,TRBD1,TRBJ1-2,TRBV2,CASSGRGRQGATNYGYTF,TGTGCCAGCAGTGGCCGCGGGCGACAGGGGGCTACTAACTATGGCTACACCTTC
many,-,TRBJ2-2,TRBV24-1,CATSDTRQNTGELFF,TGTGCCACCAGTGATACCCGACAGAACACCGGGGAGCTGTTTTTT
-,TRBD1,TRBJ1-6,TRBV20-1,CSAGQQGASYNSPLHF,TGCAGTGCTGGGCAACAGGGGGCCTCCTATAATTCACCCCTCCACTTT
-,TRBD1,TRBJ2-7,TRBV5-4,CASSTWDRAPYEQYF,TGTGCCAGCAGCACCTGGGACAGGGCTCCCTACGAGCAGTACTTC
-,-,TRBJ2-5,TRBV5-1,CASRGSQETQYF,TGCGCCAGCAGGGGTTCTCAAGAGACCCAGTACTTC
-,-,TRBJ2-1,TRBV29-1,CSVDSLYNEQFF,TGCAGTGTGGACAGCCTCTACAATGAGCAGTTCTTC
many,TRBD1,TRBJ2-7,TRBV5-1,CASSTTGQNSYEQYF,TGCGCCAGCAGCACCACGGGACAGAACTCCTACGAGCAGTACTTC
many,-,TRBJ2-3,TRBV5-5,CASSLARPFTDTQYF,TGTGCCAGCAGCTTAGCCCGACCCTTCACAGATACGCAGTATTTT